The clone carrying this T cell receptor beta chain has a single count. A read error may produce the germline difference seen at one junction end. The sample originates from a study of blood T cell repertoires in COVID-19. Across the whole study: Sources were T cells, B-cell-depleted T cells, or PBMCs; the material itself was cDNA or gDNA.

Authors' analysis steps: The assay estimated nucleated cells by amplifying reference gene primers. Method: immunoSEQ multiplex PCR; TCRdb's copy keeps in-frame clones and lacks some. V and J calls plus clone size are reproduced from that table; the DNA served to infer D and trimming. The top ten clones hold about 65% of a sample with around 35,000 clones, about 88% of them seen once. CDR1 is SQVTM and CDR2 is ANQGSEA in the germline V gene. The CDR3 is 12 amino acids. The specimen sequenced was peripheral blood. The receptor comes from a man between 65 and 85 years old with acute or convalescent COVID-19. The chain joins TRBV29-1 to TRBJ1-2; D ambiguous. The CDR3 region has the DNA TGCAGCGCCGGGGAGCCCCTTCTCTCTCCCAGGTTC. It codes for CSAGEPLLSPRF.